The TCR beta chain described here comes from a study of graft-versus-host responses after intestinal transplantation. Looking at the study overall: Multivisceral, liver-intestinal, or isolated intestinal transplants were received by the recipients. All recipients were given anti-thymocyte globulin induction, and tacrolimus and steroids were then administered for around three years.

V was pared by 6 bases and J by 3 bases, with 6 bases between. The CDR3 runs 12 residues. Germline CDR1 reads WSHSY; CDR2 reads SAAADI. Assay: immunoSEQ multiplex PCR; the TCRdb copy retains only in-frame clones and omits some. The sample carries approximately 130,000 clones, around 90% recorded once. Of note for this clone: What it recognizes is unknown.

Whole-study results and caveats: Recipient marrow harbored GvH clones, some of which surfaced first in ileum or blood. Patients who carried graft-donor T cell macrochimerism also had high graft-versus-host to host-versus-graft clonal ratios in their allografts.

The chain uses TRBV10-2 and TRBJ2-1; D ambiguous. The source of this sequence is a human donor who received an intestinal transplant. The sample was unstimulated CD4+ T cells sorted from spleen or lymph node cells, taken before intestinal transplant. This chain's CDR3 is CASRKLYNEQFF. The CDR3 DNA follows: TGCGCCAGCAGGAAACTCTACAATGAGCAGTTCTTC.